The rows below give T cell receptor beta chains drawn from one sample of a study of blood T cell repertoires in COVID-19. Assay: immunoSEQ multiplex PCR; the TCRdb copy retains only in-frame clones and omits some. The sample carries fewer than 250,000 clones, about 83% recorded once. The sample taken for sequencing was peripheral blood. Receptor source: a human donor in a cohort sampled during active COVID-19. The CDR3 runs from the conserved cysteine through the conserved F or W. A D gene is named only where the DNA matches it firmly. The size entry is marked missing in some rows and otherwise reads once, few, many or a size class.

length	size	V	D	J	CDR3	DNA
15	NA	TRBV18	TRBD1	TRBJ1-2	CASSPDRGNNYGYTF	TGTGCCAGCTCTCCGGACAGGGGGAATAACTATGGCTACACCTTC
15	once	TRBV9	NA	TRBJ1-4	CASSVYWGPNEKLFF	TGTGCCAGCAGCGTTTACTGGGGCCCTAATGAAAAACTGTTTTTT
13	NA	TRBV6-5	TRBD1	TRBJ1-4	CASIQGDIEKLFF	TGTGCCAGCATTCAGGGGGATATTGAAAAACTGTTTTTT
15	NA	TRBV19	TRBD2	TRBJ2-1	CASSVGLAAYNEQFF	TGTGCCAGTAGTGTGGGACTAGCGGCCTACAATGAGCAGTTCTTC
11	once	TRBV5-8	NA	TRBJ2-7	CASRFGYEQYF	TGTGCCAGCAGATTCGGGTACGAGCAGTACTTC
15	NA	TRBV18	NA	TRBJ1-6	CASSLPAGNNSPLHF	TGTGCCAGCTCACTACCAGCGGGAAATAATTCACCCCTCCACTTT
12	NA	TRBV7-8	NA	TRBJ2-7	CASSLVSTVLLF	TGTGCCAGCAGCTTAGTAAGCACAGTCCTTCTCTTC
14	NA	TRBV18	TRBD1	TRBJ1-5	CASSADRGNGPQHF	TGTGCCAGCTCGGCGGACAGGGGGAATGGGCCCCAGCATTTT
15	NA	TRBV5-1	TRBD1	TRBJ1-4	CASSPGGTANEKLFF	TGCGCCAGCAGCCCTGGGGGGACAGCTAATGAAAAACTGTTTTTT
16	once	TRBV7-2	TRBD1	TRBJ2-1	CASSSKTGSGRYEQFF	TGTGCCAGCAGCTCCAAGACAGGGTCGGGGAGATATGAGCAGTTCTTC
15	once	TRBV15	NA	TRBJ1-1	CATSREAGRRTEAFF	TGTGCCACCAGCAGAGAGGCGGGGCGCAGGACTGAAGCTTTCTTT
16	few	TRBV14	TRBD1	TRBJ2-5	CASSRFGTGAQETQYF	TGTGCCAGCAGCAGGTTCGGGACAGGGGCGCAAGAGACCCAGTACTTC
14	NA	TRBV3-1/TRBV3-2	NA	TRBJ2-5	CASSQVLEKETQYF	TGTGCCAGCAGCCAAGTGCTGGAGAAAGAGACCCAGTACTTC
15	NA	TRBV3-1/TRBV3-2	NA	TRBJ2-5	CASSLGFRGSGTQYF	TGTGCCAGCAGCCTCGGGTTTAGGGGGTCGGGGACCCAGTACTTC
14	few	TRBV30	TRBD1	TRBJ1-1	CAWSSGQLNTEAFF	TGTGCCTGGAGTTCGGGACAGCTGAACACTGAAGCTTTCTTT
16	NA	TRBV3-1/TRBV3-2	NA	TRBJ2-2	CASSQGTSANTGELFF	TGTGCCAGCAGCCAAGGGACATCTGCGAACACCGGGGAGCTGTTTTTT
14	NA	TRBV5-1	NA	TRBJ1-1	CASRRSGENTEAFF	TGCGCCAGCAGGAGGTCTGGAGAGAACACTGAAGCTTTCTTT
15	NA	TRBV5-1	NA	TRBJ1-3	CASSFAGSSGNTIYF	TGCGCCAGCAGTTTCGCTGGGAGCTCTGGAAACACCATATATTTT
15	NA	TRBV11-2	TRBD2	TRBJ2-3	CASSLLGGVRSTQYF	TGTGCCAGCAGCTTACTGGGGGGGGTAAGGTCTACGCAGTATTTT
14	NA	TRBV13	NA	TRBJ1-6	CASSLGRGNSPLHF	TGTGCCAGCAGCTTAGGACGGGGAAATTCACCCCTCCACTTT
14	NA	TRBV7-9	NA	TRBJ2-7	CASSSRAGEYEQYF	TGTGCCAGCAGCTCCCGGGCCGGGGAGTACGAGCAGTACTTC
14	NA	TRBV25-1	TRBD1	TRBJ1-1	CASTFGGGDRASFF	TGTGCCAGCACGTTCGGTGGGGGAGACAGGGCGTCTTTCTTT